Detailed here is one T cell receptor (beta chain). There is no known antigen for this receptor. No base qualities exist here, and no much larger clone lies one base off it. The CDR3 regions of human TCRbeta chains were analyzed by immunosequencing. Per the source publication's procedure: Repertoire TCRs were checked for matches against a reference library of SARS-CoV-2-specific TCRs that had been generated using the MIRA antigen-specificity platform. Breadth meant the fraction of unique TCRs that were SARS-CoV-2-associated, whereas depth meant the fraction of total T cells that were SARS-CoV-2-associated. Each spike-specific TCR was assigned to its reactive spike region and to a CD4 or CD8 class using the MIRA data. Log10-transformed breadth and depth values were compared by one-way ANOVA with Sidak's multiple comparisons tests. TCRdb took this table from immuneACCESS and kept in-frame rearrangements with V and J called. Such tables lack part of the clones; where checked against another copy, unresolved V genes explain under half of the gap, and the rest is unexplained. D and trimming were read from the DNA, whereas the V and J calls and clone size are those reported in that table. In this sample the table shows fewer than 200,000 clones, more than 80% of which occur a single time. Jointly, the top ten make up roughly 4.3% of the sample.

This record belongs to a study of T cell responses to AZD1222 COVID-19 vaccine (dated by TCRdb to about 2021). In terms of the full investigation: A total of about 230 trial participants underwent TCR sequencing, of whom some 210 received two doses of AZD1222 and about 26 received two doses of the MenACWY control vaccine. Enrollment into the trials was organized by age into subgroups of 18-55, 56-69 and 70-plus years, and those subgroups contained roughly 150, 30 and 60 TCR-sequenced participants, respectively. Study-level results and caveats: Participants were mostly white British, with more females than males. The authors suggested clonal diversity may have been underestimated. The 56-69-year group was small, and its depth increase did not reach significance, likely because of low power. After two AZD1222 doses, both the breadth and the depth of spike-specific TCRs were significantly higher than at day 0 and than in MenACWY recipients. Because no day 14 peak-response samples were available, repertoires were characterized only after the peak T cell response. Epitopes outside the regions mutated in the B.1.351 and B.1.1.7 variants were reportedly recognized by nearly half of the unique spike-specific TCRs. Conclusions about previously exposed vaccinees are limited, since just a handful of AZD1222 recipients were seropositive for SARS-CoV-2 at baseline. CD4 TCRs associated with the vaccine covered the entire spike protein, and the dominant responses were in regions 160-218 and 743-854.

CDR1 and CDR2 were assigned from the germline V gene as MDHEN and SYDVKM. Its CDR3 holds 16 amino acids, cysteine through phenylalanine. The DNA shown is the 48-base CDR3, in frame from base 1. At the junction V is shortened by 3 bases and J by 8 bases, with 19 bases in between. The time point label, as the study defines it: about 28 days (+/-7) after the second vaccine dose. Read against the paper, the sample's treatment or condition label means: meningococcal conjugate vaccine given as trial control. Vaccinee samples came from UK trials COV001 and COV002, including a single-blind randomized controlled phase 2/3 trial of AZD1222 (ChAdOx1 nCoV-19) in healthy adults. For TCRbeta chain sequencing, PBMC samples were collected from trial participants at day 0 and at day 28 after the second dose.

The receptor chain draws on TRBV28 and TRBJ1-4; the D gene is possibly TRBD1, with 5 bases matching. The source of this sequence is an adult who received the MenACWY meningococcal vaccine as a control. This material consisted of peripheral blood, taken 28 days after the second dose of the MenACWY control vaccine. The CDR3 protein: CASSFYGAAGREKLFF. The DNA sequence is as follows: TGTGCCAGCAGTTTCTATGGGGCGGCTGGGAGAGAAAAACTGTTTTTT.